This paragraph covers one T cell receptor beta chain sequence. Antigen: not known. An end of the junction differs from the germline gene, which may be a read error. The CDR3 loop spans 12 amino acids. Germline CDR1 and CDR2: MNHEY and SVGAGI. This sample is drawn from a study of blood T cells in healthy people across ages. With a J-beta primer mix and a sample-barcoded 5' primer, a second PCR ran roughly 6 to 11 cycles. Each single sample gave us at least 3 million CDR3-containing paired-end reads. TCRdb passed the 5' RACE reads through MiXCR, listing each CDR3 protein once. Altogether 2 million or so distinct CDR3 sequences are present, roughly 50% being singletons, with the ten largest covering approximately 2%. Overall study results and limits: Changes seen in expanded clonotypes were possibly confounded by donor CMV status left unknown.

The chain is built from TRBV6-5 and TRBJ2-5; D ambiguous. This receptor was obtained from a middle-aged woman in good health. The specimen sequenced was blood. In nucleotides, the CDR3 is TGTGCCGGCAGTTACAACGGGGAGACCCAGTACTTC. Translation: CAGSYNGETQYF.